One sample yielded the 16 T cell receptor beta chains listed below, sequenced in a study of PD-1 blockade in classical Hodgkin lymphoma. Time point noted: cycle 4 day 1 (C4D1), after around six weeks of nivolumab. There was relapse after autologous stem cell transplantation in every patient, and there was variation in brentuximab vedotin exposure. TCRdb keeps only in-frame clones here, not all; method: immunoSEQ multiplex PCR. The data contain 7,500 to 9,000 clones, around nine tenths of them singletons. Sequences were derived from peripheral blood mononuclear cells (PBMCs), sampled before the fourth cycle of nivolumab. The receptors originated from a human donor with classical Hodgkin lymphoma.

This sequence joins TRBV29-1 and TRBJ2-5, with D possibly being TRBD1 or TRBD2 (5 bases each). V was clipped by 7 bases and J by 5 bases, with 14 bases between them. The CDR3 sequence is 12 residues long. CDR1 and CDR2 (germline): SQVTM, ANQGSEA. Here the CDR3 DNA reads TGCAGCGGCCGGGACCCCCCGGAGACCCAGTACTTC. This encodes CSGRDPPETQYF.

V gene TRBV5-6 combines with J gene TRBJ2-1; 10 bases are a match to TRBD2. The V segment lost 0 bases and the J segment 7 bases; nucleotides outside the gene matches: 10. Looked up from germline, CDR1 is SGHDT and CDR2 is YYEEEE. There are 17 residues in the CDR3. CDR3 coding DNA: TGTGCCAGCAGCTTGGCCTCTAGCGGGAGATGGGAGAATGAGCAGTTCTTC. This codes for CASSLASSGRWENEQFF.

The chain uses TRBV11-2 and TRBJ2-3; D gene ambiguous. Trimming stripped 1 base from V and 6 bases from J, with 2 bases between. Germline assignment: CDR1 SGHAT and CDR2 FQNNGV. This CDR3 comprises 11 residues. The CDR3 spells CASSLADTQYF. CDR3 bases: TGTGCCAGCAGCTTAGCGGATACGCAGTATTTT.

The gene calls are TRBV10-3 and TRBJ2-7; D not resolved. CDR3 length equals 12 residues. The V gene's germline CDR1 is ENHRY and CDR2 SYGVKD. V was shortened by 6 bases and J by 6 bases, with 12 bases between the two germline ends. CDR3 in amino acids: CAIRRRLGEQYF. The DNA of the CDR3 is TGTGCCATCAGGAGGCGACTTGGCGAGCAGTACTTC.

The chain joins TRBV19 to TRBJ2-1, with D possibly matching TRBD2 (6 bases). V shed 6 bases and J shed 4 bases, with 16 bases lying between them. The CDR3 covers 15 residues. Germline CDR1 LNHDA, CDR2 SQIVND (reference sequence). The CDR3 DNA sequence: TGTGCCAGTAGACCTACGGGACTTTCTTACAATGAGCAGTTCTTC. Encoded protein: CASRPTGLSYNEQFF.

CDR3 residues: CASSLAQGSEQFF. CDR3 nucleotide sequence: TGTGCCAGCAGCTTAGCCCAGGGCAGTGAGCAGTTCTTC. This chain connects TRBV7-9 to TRBJ2-1, with D tentatively TRBD1 (5 bases). The germline gives CDR1 SEHNR, CDR2 FQNEAQ (reference sequence). Trimming removed 0 bases from V and 9 bases from J, with 9 bases in between. There are 13 residues in the CDR3.

This rearrangement joins TRBV29-1 to TRBJ2-7; 7 bases fit TRBD1. CDR1 is SQVTM, CDR2 ANQGSEA, per germline. This CDR3 is built from 13 residues. V was clipped by 6 bases and J by 3 bases; unmatched bases: 8. The CDR3 DNA sequence: TGCAGCGTCCGCCCGGGACAGAGCTACGAGCAGTACTTC. It is translated as CSVRPGQSYEQYF.

This clone showed up just once. The J gene is TRBJ2-3, the V gene TRBV10-1; D not certain. This CDR3 region has 13 residues. CDR1 WNHNN and CDR2 SYGVQD come from the germline V gene (reference sequence). The V gene lost 4 bases and the J gene lost 2 bases, with 7 bases spanning the gap. The CDR3 coding sequence is TGCGCCAGCAGTGCTTCCCCCACAGATACGCAGTATTTT. Amino acid sequence: CASSASPTDTQYF.

V usage is TRBV27 and J usage is TRBJ2-7; 13 bases map to TRBD2. CDR1 is MNHEY, CDR2 SMNVEV, per germline (reference sequence). V was pared by 10 bases and J by 0 bases, with 9 bases of the junction left unmatched. CDR3 length: 16 residues. This CDR3 is CATRTSGRANSYEQYF. The CDR3 nucleotides are TGTGCCACCCGTACTAGCGGGAGGGCCAACTCCTACGAGCAGTACTTC.

The V and J genes are TRBV5-6 and TRBJ2-2; no clear D gene. CDR3 length equals 16 residues. V lost 0 bases to trimming and J lost 4 bases, with 13 bases between them. Germline values: CDR1 SGHDT, CDR2 YYEEEE. This CDR3 reads CASSLAGLQSTGELFF. The CDR3 DNA reads TGTGCCAGCAGCTTGGCGGGCCTACAATCCACCGGGGAGCTGTTTTTT.

The chain employs TRBV9 and TRBJ1-1; 8 bases fit TRBD1. The germline V gene encodes CDR1 SGDLS and CDR2 YYNGEE. Trimming cost V 4 bases and J 1 base; bases outside gene matches: 3. This CDR3 spans 14 amino acids. The CDR3 reads CASSIQGENTEAFF. DNA of the CDR3: TGTGCCAGCAGCATACAGGGGGAGAACACTGAAGCTTTCTTT.

The chain employs TRBV7-9 and TRBJ2-3; 11 nucleotides align to TRBD2. The ends lost 2 bases at V and 3 bases at J; junction bases unmatched: 1. CDR1 is SEHNR, CDR2 FQNEAQ, per germline (reference sequence). The CDR3 has 15 amino acids. The CDR3 reads CASSLLAGGTDTQYF. The CDR3 DNA is TGTGCCAGCAGCTTACTAGCGGGAGGAACAGATACGCAGTATTTT.

Here the CDR3 reads CASSLMNSVGEQYF. The CDR3 DNA is TGTGCCAGCAGCTTAATGAACTCAGTGGGGGAGCAGTACTTC. The rearrangement links TRBV7-9 to TRBJ2-7; no clear D. The CDR3 sequence is 14 residues long. CDR1 is SEHNR and CDR2 is FQNEAQ in the germline V gene (reference sequence). V was cut by 2 bases and J by 7 bases, with 15 bases left in between.

The chain couples TRBV28 to TRBJ2-1, with no clear D. V shed 8 bases and J shed 0 bases, with 11 bases lying between them. The CDR3 has 14 residues. Germline lookup yields CDR1 MDHEN and CDR2 SYDVKM. CDR3 amino acids: CASRRWSSYNEQFF. The CDR3 DNA sequence: TGTGCCAGCCGAAGGTGGAGCTCCTACAATGAGCAGTTCTTC. Complete variable domain (other parts from reference TRBV28 and TRBJ2-1): DVKVTQSSRYLVKRTGEKVFLECVQDMDHENMFWYRQDPGLGLRLIYFSYDVKMKEKGDIPEGYSVSREKKERFSLILESASTNQTSMYLCASRRWSSYNEQFFGPGTRLTVL.

The chain employs TRBV30 and TRBJ2-7; 11 bases line up with TRBD2. The V segment lost 0 bases and the J segment 1 base; nucleotides outside the gene matches: 2. The germline gives CDR1 GTSNPN, CDR2 SVGIG (reference sequence). This CDR3 has 15 residues. The CDR3 reads CAWSVSSGRSYEQYF. CDR3 sequence (DNA): TGTGCCTGGAGTGTCTCTAGCGGGAGGTCCTACGAGCAGTACTTC.

V and J are TRBV4-1 and TRBJ2-5; 7 bases are shared with TRBD2. Trimming cost V 0 bases and J 6 bases; bases outside gene matches: 7. In germline, CDR1 is MGHRA, CDR2 YSYEKL. The CDR3 sequence is 15 residues long. In DNA form, the CDR3 reads TGCGCCAGCAGCCAAGAGGGAGGGAACTTGAAGACCCAGTACTTC. It encodes CASSQEGGNLKTQYF.